This TCR beta chain is drawn from a study of cytomegalovirus exposure and HLA in healthy donors. Study-level points and caveats: Later analysis identified a missense DCLRE1C variant that was linked to TCR beta V- and J-gene trimming.

The PCR had 60 Vbeta and 13 Jbeta primers. Per the original data handling: In a later analysis, 10 million to 11 million of about 80 million unique beta chains occurred in at least two donors. Measured with immunoSEQ multiplex PCR; TCRdb has only the in-frame clones, and not every one. V and J calls plus clone size are reproduced from that table; the DNA served to infer D and trimming. The table gives some 70,000 clones; the top ten clones make up roughly 0.8% of it. Of note for this clone: Its antigen remains unknown.

The sequenced sample was PBMCs. This TCR was recovered from a boy aged 5-17 years in good health and CMV-seronegative.

CDR3 sequence: CAWSVDRVSHTEAFF. In nucleotides, the CDR3 is TGTGCCTGGAGTGTAGACAGGGTATCGCACACTGAAGCTTTCTTT. The gene calls are TRBV30 and TRBJ1-1, with TRBD1 matching 7 bases. Losses at the gene ends were 0 bases for V and 3 bases for J; bases not matched to a gene: 7. The CDR3 runs to 15 residues. The V gene's germline CDR1 is GTSNPN and CDR2 SVGIG (reference sequence).